This T cell receptor beta chain was identified in a study of cytomegalovirus exposure and HLA in healthy donors. A remark on this clone: Its antigen remains unknown.

Germline V CDR1 and CDR2: MNHEY, SMNVEV (reference sequence). This CDR3 has 13 amino acids. The PCR contained 60 Vbeta and 13 Jbeta primers. Repertoires were generated with immunoSEQ multiplex PCR, while TCRdb's copy carries only in-frame clones and drops some. This sample has around 110,000 clones, with approximately 80% found just once. Study conclusions and caveats: Cytomegalovirus association was listed for about 180 TCR beta chains. Immune exposure was documented only through CMV serostatus. Most CMV-associated TCR beta chains appeared HLA-restricted in a later analysis.

This receptor was identified in a woman under 40 in good health and CMV-seronegative. The gene calls are TRBV27 and TRBJ2-5; TRBD1 might be the D (5 bases). The better agreement between TRBJ2-7 and the DNA end casts doubt on the J call. Source material: PBMCs. The CDR3 reads CASSPLGAFEQYF. The CDR3 DNA is TGTGCCAGCAGTCCTCTAGGGGCCTTCGAGCAGTACTTC.